This TCR beta chain comes out of a study of regulatory T cells in long-lasting Graves disease. V was trimmed by 4 bases and J by 7 bases, leaving 16 bases between them. Germline-derived CDR1 and CDR2 are LNHDA and SQIVND (reference sequence). The CDR3 spans 15 residues. Documented time point: persistent/refractory GD, antithyroid drugs over 5 years with positive TRAb. PBMC-extracted RNA yielded the TCR library. Arm-PCR of CDR3 regions and iRepertoire HTBI primers were used to build TCR beta libraries. From the multiplex PCR reads, TCRdb called clonotypes with MiXCR, one entry per CDR3 protein. The sample contains about 470,000 distinct CDR3 sequences, 20% to 25% of which appear only once.

Here the sequenced sample was peripheral blood mononuclear cells (PBMCs), taken when the disease was refractory, from a patient treated with antithyroid drugs. The TCR was taken from a female donor with Graves disease. J is TRBJ2-2 and V is TRBV19, with a tentative D call TRBD2 (5 bases). CDR3 region: CASSTSARGIGELFF. The CDR3 bases are TGTGCCAGTAGTACCTCCGCGAGAGGGATCGGGGAGCTGTTTTTT.